This T cell receptor (beta chain) was sequenced for a study of beta chain features in type 1 diabetes. Sequencing targeted expressed TCRB transcripts, as all isolated RNA had been reverse transcribed. Sequenced by immunoSEQ multiplex PCR; TCRdb stores in-frame clones only, minus some. The sample holds around 500,000 clones, about 29% seen once. Trimming removed 6 bases from V and 6 bases from J; junction bases left unmatched: 7. CDR1 is MNHEY and CDR2 is SVGAGI in the germline V gene. This CDR3 comprises 15 residues. V usage is TRBV6-5 and J usage is TRBJ2-3, with TRBD2 identical over 12 bases. This TCR was sampled from a young man in good health. The sequenced material came from naive CD4+ T cells from blood. The CDR3 DNA reads TGTGCCAGCAGGACTAGCGGGAGCTTGTGGGATACGCAGTATTTT. This codes for CASRTSGSLWDTQYF.